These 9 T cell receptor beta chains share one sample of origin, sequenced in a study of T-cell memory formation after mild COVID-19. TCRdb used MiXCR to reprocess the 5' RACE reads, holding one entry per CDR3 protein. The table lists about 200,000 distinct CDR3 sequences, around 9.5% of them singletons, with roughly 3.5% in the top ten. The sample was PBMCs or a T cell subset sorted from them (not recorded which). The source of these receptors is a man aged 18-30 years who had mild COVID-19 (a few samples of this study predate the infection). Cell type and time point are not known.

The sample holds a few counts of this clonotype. For the CDR3, the DNA is TGTGCCAGCAGTCAGATACACGGGGCGAGCAATCAGCCCCAGCATTTT. It codes for CASSQIHGASNQPQHF. V and J are TRBV6-2 or TRBV6-3 and TRBJ1-5; maybe TRBD1 (5 bases). The V end was cut by 5 bases, the J end by 1 base, with 15 bases between. The V gene's germline CDR1 is MNHEY and CDR2 SVGEGT. This CDR3 spans 16 amino acids.

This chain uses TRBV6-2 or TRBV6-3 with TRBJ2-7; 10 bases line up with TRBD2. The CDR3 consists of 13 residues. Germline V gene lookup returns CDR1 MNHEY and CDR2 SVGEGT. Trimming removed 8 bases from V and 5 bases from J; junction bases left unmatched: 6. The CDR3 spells CASGSSGGDEQYF. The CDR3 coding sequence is TGTGCCAGCGGTTCTAGCGGGGGAGACGAGCAGTACTTC.

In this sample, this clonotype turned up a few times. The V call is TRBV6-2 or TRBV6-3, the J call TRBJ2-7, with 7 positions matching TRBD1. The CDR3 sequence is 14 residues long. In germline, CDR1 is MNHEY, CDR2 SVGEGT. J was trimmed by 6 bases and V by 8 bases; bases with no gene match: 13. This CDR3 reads CASAPGQGVREQYF. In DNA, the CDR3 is TGTGCCAGCGCTCCGGGCCAGGGGGTGCGCGAGCAGTACTTC.

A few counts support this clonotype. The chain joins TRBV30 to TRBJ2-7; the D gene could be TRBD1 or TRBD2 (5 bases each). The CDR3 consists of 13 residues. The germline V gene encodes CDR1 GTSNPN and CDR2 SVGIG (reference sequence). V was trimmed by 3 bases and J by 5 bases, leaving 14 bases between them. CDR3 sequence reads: CAWRQPGGDEQYF. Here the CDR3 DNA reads TGTGCCTGGAGACAGCCTGGGGGAGACGAGCAGTACTTC.

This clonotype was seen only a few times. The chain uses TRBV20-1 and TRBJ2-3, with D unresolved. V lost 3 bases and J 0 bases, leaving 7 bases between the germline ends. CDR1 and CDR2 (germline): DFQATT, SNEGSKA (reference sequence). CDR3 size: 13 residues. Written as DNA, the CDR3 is TGCAGTGCTAGGCACCTTAGCACAGATACGCAGTATTTT. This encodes CSARHLSTDTQYF.

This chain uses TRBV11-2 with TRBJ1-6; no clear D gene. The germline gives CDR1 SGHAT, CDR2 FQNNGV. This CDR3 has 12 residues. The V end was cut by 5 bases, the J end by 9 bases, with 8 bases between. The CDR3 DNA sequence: TGTGCCAGCAGCGGCGCAGGTTCACCCCTCCACTTT. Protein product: CASSGAGSPLHF. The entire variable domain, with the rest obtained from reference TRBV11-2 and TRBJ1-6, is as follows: EAGVAQSPRYKIIEKRQSVAFWCNPISGHATLYWYQQILGQGPKLLIQFQNNGVVDDSQLPKDRFSAERLKGVDSTLKIQPAKLEDSAVYLCASSGAGSPLHFGNGTRLTVT.

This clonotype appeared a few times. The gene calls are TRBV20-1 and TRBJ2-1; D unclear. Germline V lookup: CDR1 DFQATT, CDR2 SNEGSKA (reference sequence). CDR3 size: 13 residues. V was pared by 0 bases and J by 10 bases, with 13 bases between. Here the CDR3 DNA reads TGCAGTGCTAGAGATAGGTCAGAAGTAGAGCAGTTCTTC. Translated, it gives CSARDRSEVEQFF.

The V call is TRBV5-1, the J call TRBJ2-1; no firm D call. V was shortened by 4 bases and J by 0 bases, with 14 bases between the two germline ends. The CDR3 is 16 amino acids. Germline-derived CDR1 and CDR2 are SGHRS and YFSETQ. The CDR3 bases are TGCGCCAGCAGCCCCCAGGCCACTATCTCCTACAATGAGCAGTTCTTC. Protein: CASSPQATISYNEQFF. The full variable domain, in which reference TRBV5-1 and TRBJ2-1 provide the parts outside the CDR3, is KAGVTQTPRYLIKTRGQQVTLSCSPISGHRSVSWYQQTPGQGLQFLFEYFSETQRNKGNFPGRFSGRQFSNSRSEMNVSTLELGDSALYLCASSPQATISYNEQFFGPGTRLTVL.

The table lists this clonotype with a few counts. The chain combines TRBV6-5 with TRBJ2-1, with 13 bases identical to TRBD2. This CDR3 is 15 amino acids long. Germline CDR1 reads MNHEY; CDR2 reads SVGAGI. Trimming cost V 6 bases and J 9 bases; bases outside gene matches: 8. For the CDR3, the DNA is TGTGCCAGCAGCCTGGGACTAGCGGGGCCTGCTGAGCAGTTCTTC. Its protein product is CASSLGLAGPAEQFF.